The 13 T cell receptor beta chains given below trace back to one sample, sequenced in a study of post-analysis software for immune sequencing data. These receptors lack a known antigen. Presence of unique molecular identifiers characterized the TCR beta cDNA libraries. TCRdb processed the PCR reads anew with MiXCR; each CDR3 protein has one entry. Seen here are about 460,000 distinct CDR3 sequences, under 55% observed once, and the top ten hold roughly 12%. Study-level results: The study found TRBV5-6, TRBV5-1 and TRBV20-1 among about five TRBV segments more frequent in patients than controls.

Sequenced input: blood. Receptor source: a girl aged 5-17 years with multiple sclerosis.

The rearrangement uses TRBV28 and TRBJ2-5; weak D call: TRBD1 (5 bases). The CDR3 has 14 amino acids. Trimming shortened V by 11 bases and J by 4 bases, and 20 bases separated the two germline ends. Germline assignment: CDR1 MDHEN and CDR2 SYDVKM. In nucleotides, the CDR3 is TGTGCCGGTGGGGCAGGCGGCCGAGTAGAGACCCAGTACTTC. Translated, it gives CAGGAGGRVETQYF.

This clonotype was seen a few times. The CDR3 here is CASSYRAGYGYTF. In nucleotides, the CDR3 is TGTGCCAGCAGCTACAGGGCGGGCTATGGCTACACCTTC. V is TRBV27 and J is TRBJ1-2; tentatively, D is TRBD1 (6 bases). Germline V lookup: CDR1 MNHEY, CDR2 SMNVEV (reference sequence). V was pared by 6 bases and J by 4 bases, with 12 bases between. The CDR3 is 13 residues long.

This chain uses TRBV28 with TRBJ1-5; D is possibly TRBD1 (6 bases). Germline CDR1 is MDHEN and CDR2 is SYDVKM. V shed 2 bases and J shed 4 bases, with 12 bases lying between them. This CDR3 comprises 15 residues. The CDR3 is CASSLGQTVNQPQHF. The CDR3 region has the DNA TGTGCCAGCAGTTTAGGACAGACAGTAAATCAGCCCCAGCATTTT.

On this clonotype itself: The junction departs from the called germline gene at one end, perhaps through a read error. The gene calls are TRBV20-1 and TRBJ2-1; 7 bases line up with TRBD2. The CDR3 loop spans 16 amino acids. Germline V gives CDR1 DFQATT, CDR2 SNEGSKA (reference sequence). DNA of the CDR3: TGCAGTGCCAGAGAGGGAGGGCTAGCGAACTACAATGAGCAGTTCTTC. It encodes CSAREGGLANYNEQFF.

This clonotype showed up just a few times. The V and J genes are TRBV28 and TRBJ2-5; D is perhaps TRBD2 (6 bases). CDR3 length equals 13 residues. Trimming pared 6 bases from V and 5 bases from J, leaving 13 bases between. Germline CDR1 MDHEN, CDR2 SYDVKM. In DNA form, the CDR3 reads TGTGCCAGCAGATCTCCGGGAGTGGAGACCCAGTACTTC. This codes for CASRSPGVETQYF.

On this clonotype itself: One end of the junction is discordant with germline, which a read error may explain. The chain employs TRBV12-3 or TRBV12-4 and TRBJ2-1, with 9 bases lining up with TRBD2. CDR3 length equals 14 residues. CDR3 in amino acids: CAGRGGAGGSPKFF. Written as DNA, the CDR3 is TGTGCCGGCAGGGGGGGAGCGGGAGGTTCCCCCAAGTTCTTC.

The rearrangement joins TRBV5-1 to TRBJ2-7; TRBD2 might be the D (5 bases). Trimming took 3 bases from V and 1 from J, leaving 14 bases between them. The germline V gene encodes CDR1 SGHRS and CDR2 YFSETQ. The CDR3 is 15 amino acids. CDR3 sequence (DNA): TGCGCCAGCAGCTGGCAGCCGGAGGATTCCTACGAGCAGTACTTC. This sequence encodes CASSWQPEDSYEQYF.

This clonotype was seen a few times. J is TRBJ2-5 and V is TRBV20-1, with 9 bases fitting TRBD2. Per the germline V gene, CDR1 is DFQATT and CDR2 is SNEGSKA (reference sequence). This CDR3 contains 16 residues. V lost 2 bases, J lost 1 base, and 8 bases stayed unmatched. CDR3: CSARKPTSGVQETQYF. The CDR3 DNA follows: TGCAGTGCTAGAAAACCGACTAGCGGAGTCCAAGAGACCCAGTACTTC.

This clonotype was counted a few times. The V gene is TRBV5-1, the J gene TRBJ2-1; D may match TRBD1 or TRBD2 (6 bases each). CDR3 size: 16 residues. V was pared by 1 base and J by 3 bases, with 14 bases between. Germline V CDR1 and CDR2: SGHRS, YFSETQ. The CDR3 sequence is CASSLRGAGRYNEQFF. The CDR3, as DNA: TGCGCCAGCAGCTTGAGGGGGGCGGGGCGCTACAATGAGCAGTTCTTC.

V usage is TRBV10-3 and J usage is TRBJ2-5, with TRBD2 matching 12 bases. The CDR3 is 16 amino acids. The junction had 14 bases not matched to a gene; V was cut back by 4 bases and J by 11 bases. The germline V gene encodes CDR1 ENHRY and CDR2 SYGVKD. The CDR3 sequence is CAISAPTSGGHPEQYF. As DNA, the CDR3 is TGTGCCATCAGTGCCCCGACTAGCGGGGGCCATCCTGAGCAGTACTTC.

J is TRBJ1-5 and V is TRBV28, with 9 bases identical to TRBD1. Germline lookup yields CDR1 MDHEN and CDR2 SYDVKM. Trimming cost V 10 bases and J 9 bases; bases outside gene matches: 10. CDR3 size: 13 residues. Here the CDR3 DNA reads TGTGCCATCACCACAGGGGGCGTAGGGCCCCAGCATTTT. Its translation: CAITTGGVGPQHF.

A few counts support this clonotype. The chain couples TRBV7-3 to TRBJ2-1; D remains ambiguous. Germline loops: CDR1 SGHTA, CDR2 FQGTGA. Trimming pared 5 bases from V and 13 bases from J, leaving 15 bases between. The CDR3 length is 12 residues. CDR3 amino acids: CASSPRGQIQFF. The DNA of the CDR3 is TGTGCCAGCAGCCCCCGCGGTCAAATACAGTTCTTC.

The chain couples TRBV7-9 to TRBJ2-3; 10 nucleotides agree with TRBD2. The ends lost 6 bases at V and 4 bases at J; junction bases unmatched: 4. This CDR3 has 14 residues. From germline, CDR1 is SEHNR and CDR2 FQNEAQ (reference sequence). CDR3 amino acids: CASSVSGRSDTQYF. In nucleotides, the CDR3 is TGTGCCAGCAGTGTTAGCGGGAGGTCAGATACGCAGTATTTT.